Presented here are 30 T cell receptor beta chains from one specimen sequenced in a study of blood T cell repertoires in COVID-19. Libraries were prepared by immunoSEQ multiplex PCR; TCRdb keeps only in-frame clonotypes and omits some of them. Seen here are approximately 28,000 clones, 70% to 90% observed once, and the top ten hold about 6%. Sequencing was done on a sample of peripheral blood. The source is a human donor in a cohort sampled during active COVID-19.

The CDR3 spells CASSKARGTGGRWNTGELFF. The CDR3 bases are TGTGCCAGCAGCAAAGCTCGAGGGACAGGGGGCCGCTGGAACACCGGGGAGCTGTTTTTT. The chain joins TRBV21-1 to TRBJ2-2; the table names TRBD1, a call not compared with the DNA. TRBV21-1 has pseudogene status. CDR3 length equals 20 residues.

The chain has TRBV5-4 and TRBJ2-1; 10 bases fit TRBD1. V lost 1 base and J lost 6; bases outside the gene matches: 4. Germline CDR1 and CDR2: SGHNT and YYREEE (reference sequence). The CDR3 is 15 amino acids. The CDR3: CASSLRTGGFNEQFF. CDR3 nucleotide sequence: TGTGCCAGCAGCTTGAGGACAGGGGGGTTCAATGAGCAGTTCTTC. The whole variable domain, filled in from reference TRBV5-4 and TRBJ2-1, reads ETGVTQSPTHLIKTRGQQVTLRCSSQSGHNTVSWYQQALGQGPQFIFQYYREEENGRGNFPPRFSGLQFPNYSSELNVNALELDDSALYLCASSLRTGGFNEQFFGPGTRLTVL.

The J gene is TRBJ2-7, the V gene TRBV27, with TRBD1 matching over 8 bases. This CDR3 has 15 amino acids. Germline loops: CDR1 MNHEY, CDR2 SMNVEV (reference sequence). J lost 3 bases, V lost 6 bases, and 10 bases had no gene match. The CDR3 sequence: CASRPNGQGDYEQYF. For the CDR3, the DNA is TGTGCCAGCAGACCCAACGGACAGGGTGACTACGAGCAGTACTTC.

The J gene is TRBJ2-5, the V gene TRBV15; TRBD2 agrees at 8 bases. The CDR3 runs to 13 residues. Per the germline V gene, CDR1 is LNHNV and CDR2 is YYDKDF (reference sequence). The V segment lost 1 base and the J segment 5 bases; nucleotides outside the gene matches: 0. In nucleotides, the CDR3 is TGTGCCACCAGCAGAGCGGGAGGGGAGACCCAGTACTTC. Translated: CATSRAGGETQYF.

CDR3 residues: CASSSIIGEQYF. The CDR3 coding sequence is TGTGCCAGCAGCTCAATAATCGGCGAGCAGTACTTC. The genes are TRBV6-5 and TRBJ2-7; D remains unclear. Trimming stripped 6 bases from V and 6 bases from J, with 12 bases between. The CDR3 runs to 12 residues. Germline values: CDR1 MNHEY, CDR2 SVGAGI.

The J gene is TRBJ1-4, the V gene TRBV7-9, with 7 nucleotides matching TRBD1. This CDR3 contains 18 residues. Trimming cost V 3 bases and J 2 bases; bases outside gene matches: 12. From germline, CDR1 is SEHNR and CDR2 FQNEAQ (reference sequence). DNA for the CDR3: TGTGCCAGCAGCTTCCTTAGAGAGACAGGGCCCACTAATGAAAAACTGTTTTTT. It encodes CASSFLRETGPTNEKLFF.

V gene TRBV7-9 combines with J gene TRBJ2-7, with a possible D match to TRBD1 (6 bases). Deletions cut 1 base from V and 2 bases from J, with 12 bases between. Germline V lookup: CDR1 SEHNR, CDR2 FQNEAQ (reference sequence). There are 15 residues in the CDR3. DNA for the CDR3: TGTGCCAGCAGCTTAGTAAGGGACAAAGCCTACGAGCAGTACTTC. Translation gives CASSLVRDKAYEQYF.

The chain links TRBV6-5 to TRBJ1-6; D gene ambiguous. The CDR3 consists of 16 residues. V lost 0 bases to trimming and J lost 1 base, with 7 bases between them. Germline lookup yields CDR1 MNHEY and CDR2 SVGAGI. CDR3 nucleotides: TGTGCCAGCAGTTACTCCCCGGGTTCCTATAATTCACCCCTCCACTTT. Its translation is CASSYSPGSYNSPLHF.

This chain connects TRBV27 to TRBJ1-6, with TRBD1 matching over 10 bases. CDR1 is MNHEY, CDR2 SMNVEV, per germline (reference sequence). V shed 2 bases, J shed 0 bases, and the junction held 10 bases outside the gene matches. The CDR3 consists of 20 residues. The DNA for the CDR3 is TGTGCCAGCAGTTTAACGGACAGGGGGTCCCCAAGCTCCTATAATTCACCCCTCCACTTT. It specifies CASSLTDRGSPSSYNSPLHF.

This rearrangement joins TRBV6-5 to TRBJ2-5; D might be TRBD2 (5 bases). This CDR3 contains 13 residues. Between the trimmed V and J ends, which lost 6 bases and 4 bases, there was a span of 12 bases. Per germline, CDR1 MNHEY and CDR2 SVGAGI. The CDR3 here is CASSPRGPETQYF. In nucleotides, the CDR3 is TGTGCCAGCAGCCCCCGGGGTCCAGAGACCCAGTACTTC.

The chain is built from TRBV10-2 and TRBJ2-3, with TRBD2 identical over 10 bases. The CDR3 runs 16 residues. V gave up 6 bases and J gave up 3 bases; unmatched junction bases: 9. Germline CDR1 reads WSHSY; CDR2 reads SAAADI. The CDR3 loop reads CASSPAGGPGTDTQYF. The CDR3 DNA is TGCGCCAGCAGCCCAGCGGGGGGGCCGGGAACAGATACGCAGTATTTT.

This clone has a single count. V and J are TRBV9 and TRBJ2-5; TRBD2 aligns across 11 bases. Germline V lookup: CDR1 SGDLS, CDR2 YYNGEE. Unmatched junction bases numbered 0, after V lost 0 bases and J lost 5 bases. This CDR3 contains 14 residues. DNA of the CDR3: TGTGCCAGCAGCGTAGGACTAGCGGGGGAGACCCAGTACTTC. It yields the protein CASSVGLAGETQYF.

CDR3 nucleotide sequence: TGTGCCAGCAGCTTGGCTTGGGACACCGAGCAGTTCTTC. Translating it yields CASSLAWDTEQFF. The chain uses TRBV5-8 and TRBJ2-1, with D perhaps matching TRBD1 (6 bases). The CDR3 length is 13 residues. The germline V and J ends were trimmed by 0 bases and 10 bases, with 11 bases remaining between them. Per the germline V gene, CDR1 is SGHTS and CDR2 is YDEGEE.

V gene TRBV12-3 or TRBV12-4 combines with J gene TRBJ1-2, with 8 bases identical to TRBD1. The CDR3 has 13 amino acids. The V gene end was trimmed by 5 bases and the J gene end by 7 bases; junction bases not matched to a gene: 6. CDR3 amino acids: CASSKGQVPGYTF. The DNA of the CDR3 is TGTGCCAGCAGTAAGGGACAGGTTCCTGGCTACACCTTC.

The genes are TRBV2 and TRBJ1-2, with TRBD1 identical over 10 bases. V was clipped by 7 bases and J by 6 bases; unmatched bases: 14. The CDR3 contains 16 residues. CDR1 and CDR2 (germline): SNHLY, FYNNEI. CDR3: CASTQTGGWFGDGYTF. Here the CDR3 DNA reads TGTGCCAGCACCCAGACAGGGGGCTGGTTTGGTGATGGCTACACCTTC. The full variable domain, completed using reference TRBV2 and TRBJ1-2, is EPEVTQTPSHQVTQMGQEVILRCVPISNHLYFYWYRQILGQKVEFLVSFYNNEISEKSEIFDDQFSVERPDGSNFTLKIRSTKLEDSAMYFCASTQTGGWFGDGYTFGSGTRLTVV.

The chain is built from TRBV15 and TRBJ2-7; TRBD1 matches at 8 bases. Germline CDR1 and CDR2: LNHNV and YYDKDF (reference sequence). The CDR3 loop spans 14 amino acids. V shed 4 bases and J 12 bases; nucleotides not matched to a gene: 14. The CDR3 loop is CATSIGTGLFGPYF. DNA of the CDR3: TGTGCCACCAGCATTGGGACAGGTCTCTTCGGGCCGTACTTC.

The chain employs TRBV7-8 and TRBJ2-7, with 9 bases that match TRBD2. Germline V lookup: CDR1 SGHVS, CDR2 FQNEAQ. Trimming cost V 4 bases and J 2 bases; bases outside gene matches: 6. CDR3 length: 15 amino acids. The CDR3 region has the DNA TGTGCCAGCAGCTATAGCGGGGGCTCCACCTACGAGCAGTACTTC. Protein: CASSYSGGSTYEQYF.

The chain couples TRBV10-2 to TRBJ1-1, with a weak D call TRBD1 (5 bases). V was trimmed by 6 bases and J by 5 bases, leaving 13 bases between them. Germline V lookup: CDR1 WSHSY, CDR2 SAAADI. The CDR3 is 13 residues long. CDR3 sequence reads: CASRTAGGTEAFF. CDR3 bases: TGCGCCAGCAGGACAGCGGGGGGAACTGAAGCTTTCTTT.

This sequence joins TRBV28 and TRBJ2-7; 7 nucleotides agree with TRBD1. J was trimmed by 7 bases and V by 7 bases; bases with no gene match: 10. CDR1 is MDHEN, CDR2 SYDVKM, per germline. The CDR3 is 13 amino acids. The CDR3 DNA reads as TGTGCCAGCATACCTCCGGGGACAGAGGAGCAGTACTTC. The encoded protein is CASIPPGTEEQYF.

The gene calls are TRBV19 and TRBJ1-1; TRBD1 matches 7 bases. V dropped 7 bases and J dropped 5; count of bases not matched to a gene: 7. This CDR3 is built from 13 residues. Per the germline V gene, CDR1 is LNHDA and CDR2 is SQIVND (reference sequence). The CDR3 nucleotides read TGTGCCAGTAAGGGGCAGGGGGTAACTGAAGCTTTCTTT. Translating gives CASKGQGVTEAFF.

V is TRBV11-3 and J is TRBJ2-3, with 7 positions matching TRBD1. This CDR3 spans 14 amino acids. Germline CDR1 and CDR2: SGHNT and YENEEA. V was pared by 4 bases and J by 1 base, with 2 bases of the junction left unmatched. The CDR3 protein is CASSSGQGTDTQYF. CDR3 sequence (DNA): TGTGCCAGCAGCTCCGGACAGGGCACAGATACGCAGTATTTT.

The CDR3 loop is CASSIALQDKPEYF. The DNA for the CDR3 is TGTGCCAGTAGTATAGCTTTACAAGACAAGCCTGAGTACTTC. The chain couples TRBV19 to TRBJ2-7; D is uncertain. Germline CDR1 reads LNHDA; CDR2 reads SQIVND (reference sequence). V was cut by 1 base and J by 11 bases, with 18 bases left in between. CDR3 length: 14 amino acids.

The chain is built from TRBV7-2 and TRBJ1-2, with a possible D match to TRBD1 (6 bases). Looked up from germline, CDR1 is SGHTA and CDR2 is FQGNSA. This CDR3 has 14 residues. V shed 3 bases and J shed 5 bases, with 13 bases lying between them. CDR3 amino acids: CASSFVTQGYGYTF. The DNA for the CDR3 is TGTGCCAGCAGCTTCGTAACACAGGGTTATGGCTACACCTTC.

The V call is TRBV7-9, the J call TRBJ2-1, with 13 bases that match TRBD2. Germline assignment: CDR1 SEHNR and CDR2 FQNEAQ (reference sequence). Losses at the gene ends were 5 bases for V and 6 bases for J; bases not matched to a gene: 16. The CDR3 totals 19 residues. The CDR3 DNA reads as TGTGCCAGCAGCCCCCCGAGACACGGACTAGCGGGGGTTACCAATGAGCAGTTCTTC. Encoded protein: CASSPPRHGLAGVTNEQFF.

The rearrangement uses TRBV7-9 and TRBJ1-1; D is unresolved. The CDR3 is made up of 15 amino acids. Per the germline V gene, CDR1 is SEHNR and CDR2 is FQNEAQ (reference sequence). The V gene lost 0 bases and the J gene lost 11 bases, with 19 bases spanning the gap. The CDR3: CASSLARGGSAEAFF. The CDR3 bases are TGTGCCAGCAGCTTAGCGCGGGGTGGTTCGGCGGAGGCTTTCTTT.

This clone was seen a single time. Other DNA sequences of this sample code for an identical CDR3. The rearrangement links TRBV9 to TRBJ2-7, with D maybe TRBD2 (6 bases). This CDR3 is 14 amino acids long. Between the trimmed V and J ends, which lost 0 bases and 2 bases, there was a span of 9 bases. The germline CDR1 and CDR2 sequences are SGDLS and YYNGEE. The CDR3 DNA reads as TGTGCCAGCAGCGTAGAACTAGCTCCCTACGAGCAGTACTTC. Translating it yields CASSVELAPYEQYF.

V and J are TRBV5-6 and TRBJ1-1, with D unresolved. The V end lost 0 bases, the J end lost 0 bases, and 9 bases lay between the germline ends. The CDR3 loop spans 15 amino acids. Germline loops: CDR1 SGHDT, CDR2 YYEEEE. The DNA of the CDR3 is TGTGCCAGCAGCTTGGTACGAGACATGAACACTGAAGCTTTCTTT. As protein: CASSLVRDMNTEAFF.

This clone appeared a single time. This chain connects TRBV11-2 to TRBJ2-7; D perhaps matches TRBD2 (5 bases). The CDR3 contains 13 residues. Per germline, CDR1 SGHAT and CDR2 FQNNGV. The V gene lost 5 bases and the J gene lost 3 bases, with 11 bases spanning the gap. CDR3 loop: CASSPRGGYEQYF. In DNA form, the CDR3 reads TGTGCCAGCAGCCCTCGGGGTGGCTACGAGCAGTACTTC.

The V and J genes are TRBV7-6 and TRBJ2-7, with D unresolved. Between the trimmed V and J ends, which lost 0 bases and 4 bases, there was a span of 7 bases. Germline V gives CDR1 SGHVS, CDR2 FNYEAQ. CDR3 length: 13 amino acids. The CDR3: CASSLAPRYEQYF. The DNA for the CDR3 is TGTGCCAGCAGCTTAGCGCCGCGATACGAGCAGTACTTC.

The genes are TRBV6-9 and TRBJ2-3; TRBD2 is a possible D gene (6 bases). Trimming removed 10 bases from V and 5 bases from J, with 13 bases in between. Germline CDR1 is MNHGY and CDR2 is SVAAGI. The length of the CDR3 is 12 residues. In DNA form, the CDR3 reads TGTGCCACGGCGTGGGGGGAAGATACGCAGTATTTT. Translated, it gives CATAWGEDTQYF.